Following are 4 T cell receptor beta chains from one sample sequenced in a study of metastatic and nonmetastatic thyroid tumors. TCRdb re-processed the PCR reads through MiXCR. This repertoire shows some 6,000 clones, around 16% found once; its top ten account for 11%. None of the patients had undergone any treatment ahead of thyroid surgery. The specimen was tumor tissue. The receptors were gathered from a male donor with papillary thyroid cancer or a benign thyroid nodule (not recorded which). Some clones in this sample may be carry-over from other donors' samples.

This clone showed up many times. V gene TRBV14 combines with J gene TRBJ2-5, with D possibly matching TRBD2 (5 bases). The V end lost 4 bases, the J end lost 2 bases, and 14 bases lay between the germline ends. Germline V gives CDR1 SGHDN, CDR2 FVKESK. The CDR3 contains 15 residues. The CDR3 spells CASSRRLTYQETQYF. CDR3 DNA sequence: TGTGCCAGCAGCCGGAGGCTGACTTATCAAGAGACCCAGTACTTC.

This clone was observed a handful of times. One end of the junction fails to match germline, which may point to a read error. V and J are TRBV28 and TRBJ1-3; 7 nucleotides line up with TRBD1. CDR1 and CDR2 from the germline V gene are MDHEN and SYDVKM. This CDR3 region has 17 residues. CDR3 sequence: CVSSQNPGTEAGNTIYF. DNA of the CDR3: TGTGTCAGCAGTCAAAACCCCGGGACAGAGGCTGGAAACACCATATATTTT.

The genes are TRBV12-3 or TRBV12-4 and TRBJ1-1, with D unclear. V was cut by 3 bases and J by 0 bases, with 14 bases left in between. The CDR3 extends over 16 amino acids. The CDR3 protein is CASSFQNSNLNTEAFF. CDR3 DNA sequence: TGTGCCAGCAGTTTTCAAAACAGTAATTTGAACACTGAAGCTTTCTTT.

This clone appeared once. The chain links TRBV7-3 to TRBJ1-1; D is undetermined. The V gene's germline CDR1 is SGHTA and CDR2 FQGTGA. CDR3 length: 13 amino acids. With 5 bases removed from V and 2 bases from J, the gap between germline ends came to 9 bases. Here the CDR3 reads CASSVLVNTEAFF. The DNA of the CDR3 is TGTGCCAGCAGCGTGCTTGTAAACACTGAAGCTTTCTTT.